Each of the 7 T cell receptor beta chains below was sequenced from the same sample in a study of cytomegalovirus exposure and HLA in healthy donors. The PCR had 60 Vbeta and 13 Jbeta primers. Measured with immunoSEQ multiplex PCR; TCRdb has only the in-frame clones, and not every one. The table lists tens of thousands of clones, 80% to 90% of them singletons. The sequenced material came from PBMCs. Receptor source: a woman between 25 and 40 years old in good health and CMV-seropositive.

This clone has a single count. This chain connects TRBV18 to TRBJ2-3; D remains ambiguous. V lost 3 bases, J lost 4 bases, and 8 bases lay in between. This CDR3 comprises 13 residues. Per the germline V gene, CDR1 is KGHSH and CDR2 is LQKENI. In DNA, the CDR3 is TGTGCCAGCTCACCGCTCAGCGCAGATACGCAGTATTTT. Translating gives CASSPLSADTQYF.

V usage is TRBV28 and J usage is TRBJ1-5, with 8 bases matching TRBD1. The CDR3 totals 18 residues. Germline lookup yields CDR1 MDHEN and CDR2 SYDVKM. Trimming at V came to 7 bases and at J to 3 bases, leaving 17 bases not matched to a gene. In DNA, the CDR3 is TGTGCCAGCACCTTGCTCGAAGACAGGGGAGGGATCAATCAGCCCCAGCATTTT. Protein: CASTLLEDRGGINQPQHF.

The gene calls are TRBV5-1 and TRBJ2-5; 8 nucleotides align to TRBD1. The V and J ends lost 5 bases and 3 bases, in that order; junction bases with no gene match: 9. From germline, CDR1 is SGHRS and CDR2 YFSETQ. The CDR3 spans 15 residues. The CDR3 bases are TGCGCCAGCAGTTCATCACCAGGGGGCGAAGAGACCCAGTACTTC. Translation gives CASSSSPGGEETQYF.

In regard to this clone: A junction end diverges from the germline sequence, so it may reflect a read error. The rearrangement joins TRBV28 to TRBJ1-5, with D perhaps TRBD1 (5 bases). Per the germline V gene, CDR1 is MDHEN and CDR2 is SYDVKM. The CDR3 loop spans 12 amino acids. CDR3 sequence (DNA): TGTGCCAGCAGTCGACAGAATCGGCCCCAGCATTTT. Translation: CASSRQNRPQHF.

The chain recombines TRBV6-6 with TRBJ2-7, with 7 bases identical to TRBD1. Germline V gene lookup returns CDR1 MNHNY and CDR2 SVGAGI (reference sequence). J lost 6 bases, V lost 1 base, and 0 bases had no gene match. The CDR3 totals 12 residues. CDR3 amino acids: CASSYWDSEQYF. CDR3 bases: TGTGCCAGCAGTTACTGGGACAGCGAGCAGTACTTC.

This chain connects TRBV30 to TRBJ2-2, with D possibly matching TRBD2 (5 bases). With 1 base removed from V and 8 bases from J, the gap between germline ends came to 14 bases. Germline loops: CDR1 GTSNPN, CDR2 SVGIG (reference sequence). The CDR3 contains 14 residues. In nucleotides, the CDR3 is TGTGCCTGGAGTGAAAGGTCGGGGTCTGGGGAGCTGTTTTTT. Its translation: CAWSERSGSGELFF.

The chain carries TRBV2 and TRBJ2-7; 9 bases fit TRBD2. Trimming cost V 7 bases and J 4 bases; bases outside gene matches: 11. Germline CDR1 is SNHLY and CDR2 is FYNNEI. The CDR3 runs to 15 residues. CDR3 in DNA: TGTGCCAGCATCCCGACTAGCGGACTAATTTACGAGCAGTACTTC. Protein product: CASIPTSGLIYEQYF.